Here is one T cell receptor beta chain with its context. The assay was immunoSEQ multiplex PCR, and TCRdb's table has in-frame clones only and misses some. The sample shows around 380,000 clones, about 90% of them seen only once. These data originate in a study of blood T cell repertoires in COVID-19. This receptor was identified in a man between 25 and 39 years old who had recovered from COVID-19. Sequences were obtained from PBMCs or T cells enriched from blood (not recorded which).

The CDR3 here is CASSLPPGQGAPEKLFF. The DNA for the CDR3 is TGTGCCAGCAGCCTTCCCCCCGGACAGGGGGCGCCGGAAAAACTGTTTTTT. The chain recombines TRBV21-1 with TRBJ1-4; TRBD1 was called by the table and not checked on the DNA. TRBV21-1 is given as a pseudogene. CDR3 length: 17 amino acids.